This entry lists 22 T cell receptor beta chains sequenced from one sample in a study of HIV-infected children after antiretroviral therapy interruption. The TCR library was built from RNA with a 3' RACE protocol and unique molecular identifiers. One entry per CDR3 protein results from TCRdb running MiXCR on the 3' RACE reads. The sample consists of 30,000 to 50,000 distinct CDR3 sequences, over 6.5% of them appearing once. Treatment denoted: PENTA 11 planned treatment interruption arm or continuous ART arm. Sequenced here: CD45RA+ CD4+ T cells from PBMCs, pooled from several time points, sampled from a donor given antiretroviral therapy, either interrupted or continuous. Sample subset: naive CD4+ CD45RA+ CD45RO- T cells. These receptors were collected from a pool of human donors with HIV.

This rearrangement joins TRBV6-1 to TRBJ2-7; 9 nucleotides line up with TRBD1. This CDR3 contains 15 residues. V lost 4 bases, J lost 2 bases, and 6 bases stayed unmatched. Looked up from germline, CDR1 is MNHNS and CDR2 is SASEGT. CDR3 in amino acids: CASSGYRGQPYEQYF. As DNA, the CDR3 is TGTGCCAGCAGTGGATACAGGGGGCAACCCTACGAGCAGTACTTC.

Ten or more counts support this clonotype. The CDR3 loop is CASNDRGRRSGELFF. The CDR3 region has the DNA TGTGCCAGCAATGACAGGGGACGTCGTTCCGGGGAGCTGTTTTTT. The genes are TRBV2 and TRBJ2-2; 8 bases fit TRBD1. V was clipped by 7 bases and J by 6 bases; unmatched bases: 10. The CDR3 length is 15 residues. CDR1 is SNHLY, CDR2 FYNNEI, per germline.

Many counts were recorded for this clonotype. This rearrangement joins TRBV5-5 to TRBJ1-4; no definite D call. V was trimmed by 2 bases and J by 7 bases, leaving 18 bases between them. Germline-derived CDR1 and CDR2 are SGHKS and YYEKEE (reference sequence). The CDR3 loop spans 16 amino acids. The CDR3 reads CASSFAQLSDGEKLFF. The CDR3 bases are TGTGCCAGCAGCTTTGCTCAGCTATCCGATGGTGAAAAACTGTTTTTT.

J is TRBJ1-4 and V is TRBV7-9; 12 nucleotides line up with TRBD1. V trimming: 5 bases; J trimming: 8 bases; junction bases outside the gene matches: 6. Germline loops: CDR1 SEHNR, CDR2 FQNEAQ (reference sequence). The CDR3 is 15 residues long. The CDR3 here is CASSVTGTGGEKLFF. The DNA of the CDR3 is TGTGCCAGCAGCGTCACCGGGACAGGGGGCGAAAAACTGTTTTTT. Full variable domain (outside the CDR3, taken from reference TRBV7-9 and TRBJ1-4): DTGVSQNPRHKITKRGQNVTFRCDPISEHNRLYWYRQTLGQGPEFLTYFQNEAQLEKSRLLSDRFSAERPKGSFSTLEIQRTEQGDSAMYLCASSVTGTGGEKLFFGSGTQLSVL.

This clonotype was counted at least ten times. This rearrangement joins TRBV28 to TRBJ1-1; D perhaps matches TRBD1 (5 bases). CDR1 is MDHEN, CDR2 SYDVKM, per germline. The ends were cut back, 6 bases at V and 0 bases at J, with 14 bases in the middle. This CDR3 spans 15 amino acids. CDR3 bases: TGTGCCAGCAGCCCACCGGGACGGATGAACACTGAAGCTTTCTTT. Translation gives CASSPPGRMNTEAFF.

This clonotype is medium-sized (0.01 to 0.1%) within its sample. The chain employs TRBV23-1 and TRBJ2-7; TRBD1 matches at 9 bases. TRBV23-1 is reported as an ORF; its role is uncertain. The V segment lost 0 bases and the J segment 3 bases; nucleotides outside the gene matches: 6. There are 16 residues in the CDR3. CDR3 amino acids: CASSQSWTGDIYEQYF. The CDR3 DNA sequence: TGCGCCAGCAGTCAATCCTGGACAGGGGACATCTACGAGCAGTACTTC.

V and J are TRBV27 and TRBJ2-1; tentatively, D is TRBD2 (6 bases). V was trimmed by 6 bases and J by 8 bases, leaving 14 bases between them. The CDR3 is 13 residues long. Germline lookup yields CDR1 MNHEY and CDR2 SMNVEV (reference sequence). The CDR3 sequence is CASRSLGGYEQFF. The CDR3 DNA reads TGTGCCAGCAGATCCCTGGGAGGCTATGAGCAGTTCTTC.

This clonotype was seen more than once but under ten times. This chain links TRBV7-9 with TRBJ2-2, with a possible D match to TRBD1 (5 bases). This CDR3 comprises 18 residues. The germline V and J ends were trimmed by 4 bases and 7 bases, with 25 bases remaining between them. Germline CDR1 and CDR2: SEHNR and FQNEAQ (reference sequence). CDR3 protein: CASSSRGALRVTVGELFF. In DNA form, the CDR3 reads TGTGCCAGCAGCTCTCGCGGAGCACTCAGGGTAACGGTCGGGGAGCTGTTTTTT. Filled out from reference TRBV7-9 and TRBJ2-2, the complete variable domain reads DTGVSQNPRHKITKRGQNVTFRCDPISEHNRLYWYRQTLGQGPEFLTYFQNEAQLEKSRLLSDRFSAERPKGSFSTLEIQRTEQGDSAMYLCASSSRGALRVTVGELFFGEGSRLTVL.

This clonotype showed up many times. This chain joins TRBV19 and TRBJ1-5, with D perhaps matching TRBD1 (6 bases). CDR3 length equals 15 residues. Germline V gene data show CDR1 as LNHDA and CDR2 as SQIVND (reference sequence). The germline V and J ends were trimmed by 7 bases and 5 bases, with 18 bases remaining between them. The CDR3 DNA reads TGTGCCAGTATTGAATCAGGGGCGCGGGATCAGCCCCAGCATTTT. This gives the protein CASIESGARDQPQHF.

This clonotype has ten or more counts. V and J are TRBV29-1 and TRBJ1-1; D is undetermined. Trimming shortened V by 3 bases and J by 4 bases, and 9 bases separated the two germline ends. Germline-derived CDR1 and CDR2 are SQVTM and ANQGSEA. The CDR3 runs 12 residues. The CDR3 bases are TGCAGCGTTGAGCATCGGGCCACTGAAGCTTTCTTT. Its protein is CSVEHRATEAFF.

This sequence joins TRBV29-1 and TRBJ1-3; 7 positions match TRBD1. The CDR3 loop spans 15 amino acids. Germline assignment: CDR1 SQVTM and CDR2 ANQGSEA. V lost 5 bases and J lost 7; bases outside the gene matches: 14. The CDR3 reads CSVQLGRGISNTIYF. CDR3 DNA: TGCAGCGTTCAATTGGGCAGGGGGATTTCGAACACCATATATTTT.

The chain combines TRBV28 with TRBJ1-1; 7 bases are shared with TRBD1. Germline V gene sequence: CDR1 MDHEN, CDR2 SYDVKM. V gave up 8 bases and J gave up 4 bases; unmatched junction bases: 13. The CDR3 has 15 residues. The CDR3 here is CASFNSRQGGTEAFF. CDR3 in DNA: TGTGCCAGCTTTAATTCCCGTCAGGGGGGCACTGAAGCTTTCTTT.

At least ten counts were recorded for this clonotype. The chain links TRBV5-1 to TRBJ2-5; TRBD1 is a possible D gene (8 bases). V lost 2 bases, J lost 3 bases, and 17 bases lay in between. Germline loops: CDR1 SGHRS, CDR2 YFSETQ. The length of the CDR3 is 16 residues. The CDR3 sequence is CASSFGGQGGEETQYF. The CDR3 DNA reads TGCGCCAGCAGCTTCGGAGGACAGGGAGGGGAAGAGACCCAGTACTTC.

In its sample, this clonotype was seen many times. This chain uses TRBV29-1 with TRBJ2-1; D ambiguous. The CDR3 has 10 amino acids. Germline CDR1 SQVTM, CDR2 ANQGSEA. The V gene lost 7 bases and the J gene lost 3 bases, with 4 bases spanning the gap. The CDR3 nucleotides are TGCAGCGGCCTCTACAATGAGCAGTTCTTC. Translation: CSGLYNEQFF.

In this sample, this clonotype is medium-sized. Its ends do not fully match the called genes, so a read error is possible. The rearrangement links TRBV6-6 to TRBJ2-5; D perhaps matches TRBD2 (6 bases). Germline V gene sequence: CDR1 MNHNY, CDR2 SVGAGI (reference sequence). The CDR3 sequence is 16 residues long. CDR3 sequence reads: CASGDAPGGNQDTQYF. The CDR3 region has the DNA TGTGCCAGCGGTGATGCGCCTGGGGGGAACCAAGACACCCAGTACTTT.

This chain joins TRBV9 and TRBJ1-1; 8 bases match TRBD1. CDR3 length: 14 residues. Germline V gene data show CDR1 as SGDLS and CDR2 as YYNGEE. The junction had 6 bases not matched to a gene; V was cut back by 3 bases and J by 5 bases. The CDR3 loop reads CASSAQGAWTEAFF. The CDR3 nucleotides read TGTGCCAGCAGCGCCCAGGGGGCTTGGACTGAAGCTTTCTTT. Full variable domain (outside the CDR3, taken from reference TRBV9 and TRBJ1-1): DSGVTQTPKHLITATGQRVTLRCSPRSGDLSVYWYQQSLDQGLQFLIQYYNGEERAKGNILERFSAQQFPDLHSELNLSSLELGDSALYFCASSAQGAWTEAFFGQGTRLTVV.

This clonotype was seen at least ten times. V gene TRBV7-2 combines with J gene TRBJ2-3, with TRBD1 as a possible D gene (6 bases). The V end lost 0 bases, the J end lost 2 bases, and 9 bases lay between the germline ends. Germline CDR1 SGHTA, CDR2 FQGNSA. CDR3 length equals 15 residues. As DNA, the CDR3 is TGTGCCAGCAGCTTAGCTGCAGGGGCCACAGATACGCAGTATTTT. This gives the protein CASSLAAGATDTQYF.

This clonotype was seen many times. The V gene is TRBV24-1, the J gene TRBJ1-2; no clear D. Germline CDR1 and CDR2: KGHDR and SFDVKD. The CDR3 sequence is 13 residues long. V was trimmed by 6 bases and J by 3 bases, leaving 10 bases between them. In nucleotides, the CDR3 is TGTGCCACCAGTCACGCCGGGGACTATGGCTACACCTTC. This sequence encodes CATSHAGDYGYTF.

This clonotype was seen ten or more times. The rearrangement links TRBV28 to TRBJ2-1; D call uncertain. Deletions cut 3 bases from V and 7 bases from J, with 10 bases between. CDR1 and CDR2 (germline): MDHEN, SYDVKM. There are 13 residues in the CDR3. Here the CDR3 reads CASSLPMPNEQFF. The DNA for the CDR3 is TGTGCCAGCAGTTTGCCCATGCCAAATGAGCAGTTCTTC.

The sample holds many counts of this clonotype. The chain is built from TRBV28 and TRBJ2-7, with a weak D call TRBD1 (6 bases). The CDR3 length is 14 residues. Germline V CDR1 and CDR2: MDHEN, SYDVKM. V shed 7 bases and J shed 6 bases, with 19 bases lying between them. The CDR3 is CASTPGTRVREQYF. The CDR3 DNA follows: TGTGCCAGCACCCCCGGGACAAGGGTCCGCGAGCAGTACTTC.

In its sample, this clonotype was seen many times. This chain uses TRBV28 with TRBJ1-1; D remains ambiguous. The germline gives CDR1 MDHEN, CDR2 SYDVKM. The CDR3 extends over 14 amino acids. V lost 6 bases, J lost 1 base, and 12 bases lay in between. CDR3 residues: CASSQAGGNTEAFF. DNA of the CDR3: TGTGCCAGCAGCCAGGCAGGAGGGAACACTGAAGCTTTCTTT.

Ten or more counts support this clonotype. The junction departs from germline at one end; a sequencing error may be responsible. The J gene is TRBJ2-2, the V gene TRBV2; D may be TRBD1 or TRBD2 (6 bases each). Looked up from germline, CDR1 is SNHLY and CDR2 is FYNNEI. CDR3 length equals 13 residues. Here the CDR3 DNA reads TGTGCCAGCAGCGACTGGGGGGCCGGGCAGCTCTACTTT. Translating gives CASSDWGAGQLYF.